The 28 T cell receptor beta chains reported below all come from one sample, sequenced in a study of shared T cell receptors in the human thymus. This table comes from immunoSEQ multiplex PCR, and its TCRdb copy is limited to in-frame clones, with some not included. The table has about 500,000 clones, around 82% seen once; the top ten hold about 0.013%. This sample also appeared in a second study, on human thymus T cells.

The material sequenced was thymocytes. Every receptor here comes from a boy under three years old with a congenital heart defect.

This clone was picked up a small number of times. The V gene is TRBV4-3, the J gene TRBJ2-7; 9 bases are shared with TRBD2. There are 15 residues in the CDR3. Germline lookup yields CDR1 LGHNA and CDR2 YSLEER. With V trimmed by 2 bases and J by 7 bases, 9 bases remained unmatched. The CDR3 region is CASSQTLAGVGEQYF. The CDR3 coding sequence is TGCGCCAGCAGCCAAACTTTAGCGGGAGTGGGAGAGCAGTACTTC.

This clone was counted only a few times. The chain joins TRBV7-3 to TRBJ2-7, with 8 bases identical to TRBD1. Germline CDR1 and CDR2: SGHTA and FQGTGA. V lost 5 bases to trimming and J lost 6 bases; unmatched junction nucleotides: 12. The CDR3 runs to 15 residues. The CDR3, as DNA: TGTGCCAGCAGCAAAGGACAGGGACCAGATTTCGAGCAGTACTTC. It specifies CASSKGQGPDFEQYF. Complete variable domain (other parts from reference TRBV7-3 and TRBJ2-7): GAGVSQTPSNKVTEKGKYVELRCDPISGHTALYWYRQSLGQGPEFLIYFQGTGAADDSGLPNDRFFAVRPEGSVSTLKIQRTERGDSAVYLCASSKGQGPDFEQYFGPGTRLTVT.

Written as DNA, the CDR3 is TGTGCCAGCAGTTCAACCCCTTTTGGACAGTCCGAGCAGTACTTC. It codes for CASSSTPFGQSEQYF. The chain uses TRBV28 and TRBJ2-7; possible D gene TRBD1, 6 bases. In germline, CDR1 is MDHEN, CDR2 SYDVKM. This CDR3 is built from 15 residues. The V and J ends lost 4 bases and 6 bases respectively, with 19 bases between them.

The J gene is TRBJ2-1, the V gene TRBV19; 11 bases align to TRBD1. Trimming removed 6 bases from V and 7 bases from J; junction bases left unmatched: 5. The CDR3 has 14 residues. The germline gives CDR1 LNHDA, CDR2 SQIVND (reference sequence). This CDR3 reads CASRRGQGGNEQFF. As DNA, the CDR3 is TGTGCCAGTAGGAGGGGACAGGGGGGTAATGAGCAGTTCTTC.

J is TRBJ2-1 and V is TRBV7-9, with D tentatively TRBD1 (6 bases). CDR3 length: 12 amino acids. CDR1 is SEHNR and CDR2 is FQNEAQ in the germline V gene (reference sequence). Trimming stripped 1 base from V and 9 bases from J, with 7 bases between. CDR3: CASSLGRGEQFF. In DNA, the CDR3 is TGTGCCAGCAGCTTAGGCAGGGGTGAGCAGTTCTTC.

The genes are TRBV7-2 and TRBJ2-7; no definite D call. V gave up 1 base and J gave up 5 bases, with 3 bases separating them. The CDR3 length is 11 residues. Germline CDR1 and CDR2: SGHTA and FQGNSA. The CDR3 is CASSLVNEQYF. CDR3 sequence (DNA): TGTGCCAGCAGCTTAGTAAACGAGCAGTACTTC.

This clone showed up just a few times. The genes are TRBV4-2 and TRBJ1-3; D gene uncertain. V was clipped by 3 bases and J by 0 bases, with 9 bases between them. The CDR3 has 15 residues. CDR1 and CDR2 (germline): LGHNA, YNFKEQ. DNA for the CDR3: TGTGCCAGCAGCCAGGATAGACTCTCTGGAAACACCATATATTTT. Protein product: CASSQDRLSGNTIYF.

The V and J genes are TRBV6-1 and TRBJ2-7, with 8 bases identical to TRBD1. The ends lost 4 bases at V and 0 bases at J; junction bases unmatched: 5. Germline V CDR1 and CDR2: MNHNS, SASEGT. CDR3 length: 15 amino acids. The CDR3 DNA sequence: TGTGCCAGCAGTGCGGACAGGGACCCCTCCTACGAGCAGTACTTC. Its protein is CASSADRDPSYEQYF.

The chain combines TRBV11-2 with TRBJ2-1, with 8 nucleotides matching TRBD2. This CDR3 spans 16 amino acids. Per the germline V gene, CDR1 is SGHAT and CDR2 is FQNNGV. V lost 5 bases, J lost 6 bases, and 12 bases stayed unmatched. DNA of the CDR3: TGTGCCAGCAGCCCCCGGGGGGGGCCCCTCCCCAATGAGCAGTTCTTC. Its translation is CASSPRGGPLPNEQFF.

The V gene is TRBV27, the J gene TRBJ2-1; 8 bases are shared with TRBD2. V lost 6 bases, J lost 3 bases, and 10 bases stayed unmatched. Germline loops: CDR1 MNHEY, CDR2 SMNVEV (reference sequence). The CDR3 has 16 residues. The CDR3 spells CASRPSREGDYNEQFF. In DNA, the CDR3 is TGTGCCAGCAGGCCCAGCCGGGAGGGGGACTACAATGAGCAGTTCTTC.

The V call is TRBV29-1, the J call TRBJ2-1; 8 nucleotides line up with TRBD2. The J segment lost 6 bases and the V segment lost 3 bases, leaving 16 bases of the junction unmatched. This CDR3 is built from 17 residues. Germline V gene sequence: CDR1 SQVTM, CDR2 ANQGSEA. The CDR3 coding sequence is TGCAGCGTTGATGGTTTGGGCCTAGCGGGTGCCGGCAATGAGCAGTTCTTC. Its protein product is CSVDGLGLAGAGNEQFF.

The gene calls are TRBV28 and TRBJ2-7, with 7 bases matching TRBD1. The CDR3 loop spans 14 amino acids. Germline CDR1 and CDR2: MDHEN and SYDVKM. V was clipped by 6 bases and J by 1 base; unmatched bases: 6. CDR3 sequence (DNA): TGTGCCAGCAGCGACCGACAGGGATCCTACGAGCAGTACTTC. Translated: CASSDRQGSYEQYF.

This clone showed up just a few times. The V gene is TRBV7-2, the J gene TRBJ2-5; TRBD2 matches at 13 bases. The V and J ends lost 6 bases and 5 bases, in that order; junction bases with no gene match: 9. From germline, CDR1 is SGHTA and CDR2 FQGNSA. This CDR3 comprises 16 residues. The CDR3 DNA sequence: TGTGCCAGCAGTATTCGCCCGGGACTAGCGGGGGAGACCCAGTACTTC. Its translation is CASSIRPGLAGETQYF.

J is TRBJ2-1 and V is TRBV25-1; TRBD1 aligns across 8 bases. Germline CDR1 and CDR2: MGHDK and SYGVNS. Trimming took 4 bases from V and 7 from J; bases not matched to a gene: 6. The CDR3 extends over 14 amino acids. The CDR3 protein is CASSVYRGINEQFF. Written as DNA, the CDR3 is TGTGCCAGCAGTGTCTACAGGGGGATAAATGAGCAGTTCTTC.

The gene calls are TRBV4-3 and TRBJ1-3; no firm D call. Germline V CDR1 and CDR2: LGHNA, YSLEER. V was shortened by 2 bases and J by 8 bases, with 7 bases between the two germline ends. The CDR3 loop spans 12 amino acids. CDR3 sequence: CASSQPGDTIYF. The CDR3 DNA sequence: TGCGCCAGCAGCCAACCGGGAGACACCATATATTTT.

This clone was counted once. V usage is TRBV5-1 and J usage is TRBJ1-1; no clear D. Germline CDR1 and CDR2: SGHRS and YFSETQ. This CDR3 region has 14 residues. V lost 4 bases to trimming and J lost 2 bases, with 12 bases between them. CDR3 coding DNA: TGCGCCAGCAGCGGAAGAGGGATCAACACTGAAGCTTTCTTT. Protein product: CASSGRGINTEAFF.

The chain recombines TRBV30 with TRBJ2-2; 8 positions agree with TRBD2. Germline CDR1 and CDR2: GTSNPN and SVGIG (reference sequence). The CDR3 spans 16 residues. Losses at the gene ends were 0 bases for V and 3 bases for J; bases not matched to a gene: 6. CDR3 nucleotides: TGTGCCTGGAGTGTACTTAGCGGGACTTACACCGGGGAGCTGTTTTTT. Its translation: CAWSVLSGTYTGELFF.

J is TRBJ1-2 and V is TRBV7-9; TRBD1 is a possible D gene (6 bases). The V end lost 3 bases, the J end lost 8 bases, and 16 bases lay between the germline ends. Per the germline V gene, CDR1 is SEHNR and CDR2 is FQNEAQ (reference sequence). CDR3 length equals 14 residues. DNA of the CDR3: TGTGCCAGCAGCTTCAAAGGAGGCAGGGGAGGCTACACCTTC. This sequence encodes CASSFKGGRGGYTF.

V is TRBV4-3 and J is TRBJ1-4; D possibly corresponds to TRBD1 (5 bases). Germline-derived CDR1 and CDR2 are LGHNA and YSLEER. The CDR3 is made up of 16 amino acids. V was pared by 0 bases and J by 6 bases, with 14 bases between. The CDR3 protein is CASSQDFREGYEKLFF. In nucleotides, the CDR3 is TGCGCCAGCAGCCAAGACTTCAGGGAAGGGTATGAAAAACTGTTTTTT.

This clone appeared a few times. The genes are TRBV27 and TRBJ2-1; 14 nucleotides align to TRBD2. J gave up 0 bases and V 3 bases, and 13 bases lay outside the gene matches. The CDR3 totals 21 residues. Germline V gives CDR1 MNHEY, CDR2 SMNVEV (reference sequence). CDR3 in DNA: TGTGCCAGCAGTTTGGGATCACCGGGACTAGCGGGAGAGAGCTCCTACAATGAGCAGTTCTTC. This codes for CASSLGSPGLAGESSYNEQFF.

The CDR3 loop is CASSSTFFTGELFF. The DNA for the CDR3 is TGTGCCAGTAGTTCGACATTTTTCACCGGGGAGCTGTTTTTT. The chain uses TRBV19 and TRBJ2-2, with D unresolved. Germline V gene data show CDR1 as LNHDA and CDR2 as SQIVND (reference sequence). V was trimmed by 5 bases and J by 4 bases, leaving 11 bases between them. This CDR3 is 14 amino acids long.

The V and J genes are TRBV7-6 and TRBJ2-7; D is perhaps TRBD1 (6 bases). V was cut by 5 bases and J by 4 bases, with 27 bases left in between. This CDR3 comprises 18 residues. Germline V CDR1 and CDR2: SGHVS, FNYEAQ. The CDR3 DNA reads TGTGCCAGCAGCCCCCGTGACGAGTGGTCGGACAGAGTTTACGAGCAGTACTTC. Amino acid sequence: CASSPRDEWSDRVYEQYF.

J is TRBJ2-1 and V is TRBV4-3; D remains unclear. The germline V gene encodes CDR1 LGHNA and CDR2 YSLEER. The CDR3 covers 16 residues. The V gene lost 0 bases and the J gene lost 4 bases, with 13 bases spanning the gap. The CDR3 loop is CASSQDITRMYNEQFF. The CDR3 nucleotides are TGCGCCAGCAGCCAAGATATTACGCGGATGTACAATGAGCAGTTCTTC.

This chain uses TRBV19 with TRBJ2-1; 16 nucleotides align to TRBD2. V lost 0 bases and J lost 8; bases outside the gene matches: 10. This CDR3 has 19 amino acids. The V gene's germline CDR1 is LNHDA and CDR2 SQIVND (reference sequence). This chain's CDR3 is CASSIDPSGTSGREDEQFF. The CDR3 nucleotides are TGTGCCAGTAGTATAGACCCCTCCGGGACTAGCGGGAGGGAGGATGAGCAGTTCTTC. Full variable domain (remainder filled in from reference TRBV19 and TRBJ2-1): DGGITQSPKYLFRKEGQNVTLSCEQNLNHDAMYWYRQDPGQGLRLIYYSQIVNDFQKGDIAEGYSVSREKKESFPLTVTSAQKNPTAFYLCASSIDPSGTSGREDEQFFGPGTRLTVL.

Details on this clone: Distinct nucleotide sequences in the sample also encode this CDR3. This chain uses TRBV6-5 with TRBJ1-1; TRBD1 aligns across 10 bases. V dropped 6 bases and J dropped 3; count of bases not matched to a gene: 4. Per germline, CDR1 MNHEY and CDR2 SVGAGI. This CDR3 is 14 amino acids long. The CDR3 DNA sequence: TGTGCCAGCAGGGACGGGACAGGGGACACTGAAGCTTTCTTT. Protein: CASRDGTGDTEAFF.

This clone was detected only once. The chain's CDR3 is CASSLAGTSYEQFF. The CDR3 nucleotides are TGTGCCAGCAGTTTGGCCGGGACTAGTTATGAGCAGTTCTTC. V usage is TRBV28 and J usage is TRBJ2-1; 8 nucleotides agree with TRBD2. Germline lookup yields CDR1 MDHEN and CDR2 SYDVKM. The J segment lost 8 bases and the V segment lost 3 bases, leaving 6 bases of the junction unmatched. The CDR3 is 14 residues long.

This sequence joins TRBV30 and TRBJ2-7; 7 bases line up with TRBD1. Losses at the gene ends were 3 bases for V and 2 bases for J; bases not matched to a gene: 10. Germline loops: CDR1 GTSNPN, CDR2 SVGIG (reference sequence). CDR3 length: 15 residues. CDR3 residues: CAWRTPGQAPYEQYF. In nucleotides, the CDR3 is TGTGCCTGGAGGACCCCCGGACAGGCCCCCTACGAGCAGTACTTC.

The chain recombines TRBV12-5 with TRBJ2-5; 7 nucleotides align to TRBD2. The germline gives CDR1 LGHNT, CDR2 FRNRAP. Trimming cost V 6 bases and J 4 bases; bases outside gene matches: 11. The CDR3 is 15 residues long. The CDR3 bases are TGTGCTAGTGGAGACGGGACTAATCTGGGAGAGACCCAGTACTTC. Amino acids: CASGDGTNLGETQYF.